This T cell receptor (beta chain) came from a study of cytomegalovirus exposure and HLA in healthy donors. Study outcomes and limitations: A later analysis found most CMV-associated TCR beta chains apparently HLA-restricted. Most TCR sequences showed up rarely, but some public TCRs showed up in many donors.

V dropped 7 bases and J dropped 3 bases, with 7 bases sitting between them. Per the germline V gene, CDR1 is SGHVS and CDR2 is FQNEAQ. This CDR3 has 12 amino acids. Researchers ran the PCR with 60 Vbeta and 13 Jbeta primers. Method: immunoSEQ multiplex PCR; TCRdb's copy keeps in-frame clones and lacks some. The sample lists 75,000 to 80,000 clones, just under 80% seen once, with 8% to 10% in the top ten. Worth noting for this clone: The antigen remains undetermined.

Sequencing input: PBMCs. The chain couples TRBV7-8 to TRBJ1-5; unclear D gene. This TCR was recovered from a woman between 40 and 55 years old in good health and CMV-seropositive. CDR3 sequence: CASTTNNQPQHF. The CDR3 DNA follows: TGTGCCAGCACCACAAACAATCAGCCCCAGCATTTT.